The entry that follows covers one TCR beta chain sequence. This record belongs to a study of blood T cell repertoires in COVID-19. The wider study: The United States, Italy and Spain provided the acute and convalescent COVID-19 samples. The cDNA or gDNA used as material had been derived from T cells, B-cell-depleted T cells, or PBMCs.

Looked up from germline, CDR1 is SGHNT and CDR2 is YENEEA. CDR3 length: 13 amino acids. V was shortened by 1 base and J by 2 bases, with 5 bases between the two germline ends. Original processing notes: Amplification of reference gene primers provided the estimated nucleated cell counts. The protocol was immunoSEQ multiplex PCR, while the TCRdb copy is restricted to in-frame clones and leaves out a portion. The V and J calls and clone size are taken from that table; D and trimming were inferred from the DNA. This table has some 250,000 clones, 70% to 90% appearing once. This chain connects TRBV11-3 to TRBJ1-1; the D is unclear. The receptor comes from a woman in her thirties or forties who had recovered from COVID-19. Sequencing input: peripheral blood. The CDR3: CASSLGPNTEAFF. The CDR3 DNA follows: TGTGCCAGCAGCTTAGGGCCTAACACTGAAGCTTTCTTT.